This TCR beta chain was sequenced in a study of shared clonotypes between healthy human individuals. Findings and limits, study-wide: For naive CD4 cells, roughly 5% of clonotypes were shared across a few donors.

Both subsets, CD45RA+ naive and CD45RA-negative memory, were split from the CD4+ cells. Genomic DNA (from each subset) was split evenly across several immunoSEQ plates. Only in-frame clones appear in the TCRdb table, and some are missing; sequencing was by immunoSEQ multiplex PCR. The data show 2 million to 2.5 million clones, roughly 90% seen once. The CDR3 covers 12 residues. Germline CDR1 is GTSNPN and CDR2 is SVGIG (reference sequence). With 0 bases removed from V and 2 bases from J, the gap between germline ends came to 4 bases. Concerning this clone: Antigen: not known. This sample includes further DNA sequences coding for the same CDR3.

The receptor's source is a man aged 18 to 35 in good health. Some clones in this sample may be carry-over from other donors' samples. The rearrangement joins TRBV30 to TRBJ2-5; no clear D gene. Sequencing used naive CD4+ T cells from PBMCs. The subset is: CD45RA+ positively selected. Written as DNA, the CDR3 is TGTGCCTGGAGTGTCCCACAAGAGACCCAGTACTTC. It encodes CAWSVPQETQYF.